This TCR beta chain was captured in a study of breast tumors, draining lymph nodes, adjacent tissues. This clonotype was found many times. The antigen is undetermined. The V gene's germline CDR1 is SGHVS and CDR2 FNYEAQ. The CDR3 totals 15 residues. Trimming left V 5 bases short and J 0 bases short, with 14 bases between. TCRdb reprocessed the multiplex PCR reads with MiXCR, giving one entry per CDR3 protein. The sample lists about 200,000 distinct CDR3 sequences, approximately 36% occurring once. The study's findings and limits: Tumor and nontumor repertoires were significantly more similar in luminal-like than in basal-like breast cancer. Compared with lymph nodes, tumors were less diverse; compared with nontumor tissue, more. Data fit most tumor T cells coming from lymph node, expanding in tumor.

Axillary draining lymph nodes of breast cancer patients supplied the node samples. Sequencing input: axillary lymph node tissue. The TCR was taken from a female donor with breast cancer. Some clones in this sample may be carry-over from other donors' samples. The J gene is TRBJ2-7, the V gene TRBV7-6; D is perhaps TRBD2 (7 bases). This CDR3 is CASSQRGGSSYEQYF. The DNA of the CDR3 is TGTGCCAGCAGCCAGAGGGGGGGGAGCTCCTACGAGCAGTACTTC.